This entry is about one TCR beta chain. This entry is derived from a study of blood T cell repertoires in COVID-19. About the research overall: The samples span acute and convalescent COVID-19 from the United States, Italy and Spain. Nucleic acid was either cDNA or gDNA, and it came from T cells, B-cell-depleted T cells, or PBMCs.

Method: immunoSEQ multiplex PCR; TCRdb's copy keeps in-frame clones and lacks some. The data contain some 170,000 clones, approximately 80% of them seen just once; the ten biggest clones take up about 16%. The source material was PBMCs or T cells enriched from blood (not recorded which). The receptor was isolated from a man over 45 who had recovered from COVID-19.

The CDR3 DNA sequence: TGTGCCAGCAGTGAAATTGCGGGGGGCCCTTACAATGAGCAGTTCTTC. Translation gives CASSEIAGGPYNEQFF. The chain is built from TRBV6-1 and TRBJ2-1; TRBD2 matches at 8 bases. With 2 bases clipped from V and 4 bases from J, the junction kept 7 bases outside the gene matches. The CDR3 is 16 amino acids. Germline CDR1 reads MNHNS; CDR2 reads SASEGT.